The 16 T cell receptor beta chains presented below share a single source sample, sequenced in a study. In TCRdb, the 5' RACE reads were re-called with MiXCR into one record per CDR3 protein. Of tens of thousands of distinct CDR3 sequences listed, roughly 28% were seen once; the top ten hold roughly 2.3%. The sorted Tregs were CD4+CD25+CD127-/low cells. The specimen sequenced was tumor-infiltrating Tregs sorted from the breast tumor. The origin of the receptors is a female donor with breast cancer.

CDR3 region: CASSLGQQETQYF. In DNA, the CDR3 is TGCGCCAGCAGCTTGGGACAGCAAGAGACCCAGTACTTC. The V gene is TRBV5-1, the J gene TRBJ2-5, with a tentative D call TRBD1 (5 bases). Germline CDR1 is SGHRS and CDR2 is YFSETQ. The CDR3 consists of 13 residues. V was cut by 0 bases and J by 2 bases, with 5 bases left in between.

J is TRBJ1-2 and V is TRBV5-1; no firm D call. The germline V gene has CDR1 SGHRS and CDR2 YFSETQ. CDR3 length equals 13 residues. The V gene lost 0 bases and the J gene lost 2 bases, with 5 bases spanning the gap. The CDR3 bases are TGCGCCAGCAGCTTGGCCCAAAACTATGGCTACACCTTC. Protein: CASSLAQNYGYTF.

This clonotype came up a few times. The rearrangement joins TRBV7-6 to TRBJ2-2; 13 nucleotides align to TRBD2. The germline CDR1 and CDR2 sequences are SGHVS and FNYEAQ. The CDR3 contains 15 residues. The V gene end was trimmed by 5 bases and the J gene end by 5 bases; junction bases not matched to a gene: 2. The CDR3 nucleotides are TGTGCCAGCAGCACGACTAGCGGGAGGACCGGGGAGCTGTTTTTT. Its translation: CASSTTSGRTGELFF. The full variable domain, rest sourced from reference TRBV7-6 and TRBJ2-2, is GAGVSQSPRYKVTKRGQDVALRCDPISGHVSLYWYRQALGQGPEFLTYFNYEAQQDKSGLPNDRFSAERPEGSISTLTIQRTEQRDSAMYRCASSTTSGRTGELFFGEGSRLTVL.

Only a few counts were recorded for this clonotype. The rearrangement joins TRBV9 to TRBJ1-3; the match to TRBD1 covers 9 bases. The CDR3 extends over 14 amino acids. Germline V lookup: CDR1 SGDLS, CDR2 YYNGEE. The V gene end was trimmed by 3 bases and the J gene end by 5 bases; junction bases not matched to a gene: 3. The chain's CDR3 is CASSGTGGRNTIYF. DNA of the CDR3: TGTGCCAGCAGCGGCACAGGGGGCAGAAACACCATATATTTT.

The chain links TRBV6-2 or TRBV6-3 to TRBJ2-1; D gene uncertain. This CDR3 contains 15 residues. V gave up 2 bases and J gave up 0 bases, with 8 bases separating them. The V gene's germline CDR1 is MNHEY and CDR2 SVGEGT. The CDR3 DNA is TGTGCCAGCAGTTACGCAGGAAGCTCCTACAATGAGCAGTTCTTC. Encoded protein: CASSYAGSSYNEQFF.

Only a few counts were recorded for this clonotype. The CDR3 here is CASSLSGGVNYGYTF. CDR3 DNA sequence: TGTGCCAGCAGTTTATCAGGGGGCGTAAACTATGGCTACACCTTC. The chain couples TRBV12-3 or TRBV12-4 to TRBJ1-2; TRBD1 aligns across 8 bases. The trim removed 2 bases at V and 2 bases at J, leaving 4 bases unmatched. CDR3 length equals 15 residues.

This clonotype was seen a few times. The rearrangement joins TRBV20-1 to TRBJ2-1, with 9 bases that match TRBD1. The CDR3 spans 15 residues. Trimming took 6 bases from V and 9 from J; bases not matched to a gene: 15. The germline V gene encodes CDR1 DFQATT and CDR2 SNEGSKA (reference sequence). CDR3 in DNA: TGCAGTGCAGACCCGGGACAGGGTATAGTCGGTGAGCAGTTCTTC. Protein product: CSADPGQGIVGEQFF.

This clonotype was seen a handful of times. The chain couples TRBV7-2 to TRBJ2-2; D is unclear. CDR3 length equals 14 residues. V was shortened by 8 bases and J by 0 bases, with 10 bases between the two germline ends. From germline, CDR1 is SGHTA and CDR2 FQGNSA. This chain's CDR3 is CASSRAANTGELFF. The CDR3 nucleotides are TGTGCCAGCTCAAGGGCGGCGAACACCGGGGAGCTGTTTTTT.

This rearrangement joins TRBV6-5 to TRBJ1-2; no reliable D call. CDR3 size: 14 residues. Germline-derived CDR1 and CDR2 are MNHEY and SVGAGI. Trimming cost V 5 bases and J 4 bases, with 14 bases left between them. CDR3 amino acids: CASSRATDLYGYTF. CDR3 in DNA: TGTGCCAGCAGTCGCGCAACAGACCTCTATGGCTACACCTTC.

This clonotype was recorded a few times. V is TRBV7-6 and J is TRBJ2-7, with 8 bases identical to TRBD1. The V and J ends lost 4 bases and 4 bases, in that order; junction bases with no gene match: 6. Germline V gene sequence: CDR1 SGHVS, CDR2 FNYEAQ. The CDR3 runs 14 residues. The CDR3 coding sequence is TGTGCCAGCAGCTCGGACAGGGTAGGTTACGAGCAGTACTTC. It encodes CASSSDRVGYEQYF.

This clonotype was recorded at least ten times. The chain employs TRBV6-5 and TRBJ2-1; tentatively, D is TRBD1 (6 bases). Trimming took 8 bases from V and 4 from J, leaving 9 bases between them. The CDR3 has 12 amino acids. Germline V gives CDR1 MNHEY, CDR2 SVGAGI. CDR3 loop: CASGGRYNEQFF. The DNA for the CDR3 is TGTGCCAGCGGGGGCCGGTACAATGAGCAGTTCTTC.

The chain recombines TRBV20-1 with TRBJ2-1; the D is unclear. Germline assignment: CDR1 DFQATT and CDR2 SNEGSKA (reference sequence). The CDR3 has 15 residues. The V end lost 0 bases, the J end lost 8 bases, and 17 bases lay between the germline ends. CDR3 nucleotides: TGCAGTGCTAGAGATCCACTGGGTGTTACGGATGAGCAGTTCTTC. This gives the protein CSARDPLGVTDEQFF.

This clonotype was seen more than once but under ten times. V gene TRBV5-1 combines with J gene TRBJ2-2; D is perhaps TRBD1 or TRBD2 (5 bases each). V was shortened by 4 bases and J by 5 bases, with 18 bases between the two germline ends. CDR1 and CDR2 (germline): SGHRS, YFSETQ. The CDR3 has 16 amino acids. CDR3 bases: TGCGCCAGCAGCCCGATAACCGGGGCTCAAACCGGGGAGCTGTTTTTT. Translating it yields CASSPITGAQTGELFF.

This clonotype was seen only a few times. V is TRBV27 and J is TRBJ1-6; a weak D match, TRBD1 (5 bases). V shed 6 bases and J shed 5 bases, with 17 bases lying between them. CDR1 and CDR2 (germline): MNHEY, SMNVEV (reference sequence). The CDR3 is 16 amino acids. CDR3 bases: TGTGCCAGCAGACCTCAAGGACACACACATAATTCACCCCTCCACTTT. Translation gives CASRPQGHTHNSPLHF.

This clonotype has a handful of counts. This chain uses TRBV6-1 with TRBJ1-1; 10 nucleotides line up with TRBD1. This CDR3 is built from 15 residues. The trim removed 7 bases at V and 1 base at J, leaving 6 bases unmatched. The germline CDR1 and CDR2 sequences are MNHNS and SASEGT. This chain's CDR3 is CASTVGDRGNTEAFF. CDR3 bases: TGTGCCAGCACTGTAGGGGACAGGGGGAACACTGAAGCTTTCTTT.

This clonotype was seen more than once but under ten times. This rearrangement joins TRBV30 to TRBJ2-1; 8 bases are a match to TRBD2. CDR3 size: 17 residues. V was clipped by 2 bases and J by 4 bases; unmatched bases: 13. Per germline, CDR1 GTSNPN and CDR2 SVGIG (reference sequence). The CDR3 sequence is CAWSRLMSGSPYNEQFF. CDR3 bases: TGTGCCTGGAGTCGCCTCATGAGCGGGAGCCCATACAATGAGCAGTTCTTC.